The 19 T cell receptor beta chains below were found in one sample sequenced in a study of blood T cells in healthy people across ages. A second PCR of about 7 to 12 cycles used a sample-barcoded 5' primer and a J-beta primer mix. TCRdb passed the 5' RACE reads through MiXCR, listing each CDR3 protein once. This table has approximately 1,100,000 distinct CDR3 sequences, under 45% appearing once. Sequenced sample: blood. These receptors were collected from a woman aged 55-70 years in good health.

The V call is TRBV6-1, the J call TRBJ2-1, with 13 bases identical to TRBD2. CDR3 size: 17 residues. Per the germline V gene, CDR1 is MNHNS and CDR2 is SASEGT. After removal of 10 bases from V and 7 bases from J, the junction contained 16 bases not matched to a gene. The CDR3 region has the DNA TGTGCCAACCCACCAGGACTAGCGGGAGTACTGGGGAATGAGCAGTTCTTC. This gives the protein CANPPGLAGVLGNEQFF.

The CDR3: CASSDPGTRTYEQYF. The CDR3 DNA reads TGTGCCAGCAGTGACCCCGGGACGAGGACCTACGAGCAGTACTTC. The chain uses TRBV2 and TRBJ2-7; either TRBD1 or TRBD2 may supply D (5 bases each). The CDR3 loop spans 15 amino acids. Looked up from germline, CDR1 is SNHLY and CDR2 is FYNNEI. V was pared by 3 bases and J by 2 bases, with 14 bases between.

This clonotype showed up just a few times. The chain joins TRBV7-2 to TRBJ1-1, with D possibly being TRBD1 (5 bases). Germline values: CDR1 SGHTA, CDR2 FQGNSA. Trimming shortened V by 1 base and J by 4 bases, and 13 bases separated the two germline ends. CDR3 length: 15 amino acids. This CDR3 is CASSLEATAVTEAFF. The CDR3 nucleotides read TGTGCCAGCAGCTTAGAGGCGACAGCGGTCACTGAAGCTTTCTTT.

A remark on this clonotype: Without the conserved terminal phenylalanine or tryptophan, this CDR3 likely stems from a read error. The chain links TRBV18 to TRBJ2-1; no clear D gene. CDR1 is KGHSH and CDR2 is LQKENI in the germline V gene. CDR3 length equals 15 residues. V was shortened by 1 base and J by 5 bases, with 12 bases between the two germline ends. The CDR3 spells CASSPLLGSHNEQFS. CDR3 bases: TGTGCCAGCTCACCACTGCTAGGATCCCACAATGAGCAGTTCTCC.

The chain recombines TRBV4-1 with TRBJ2-1; tentatively, D is TRBD2 (5 bases). The V and J ends lost 4 bases and 3 bases respectively, with 16 bases between them. This CDR3 is 16 amino acids long. Germline V lookup: CDR1 MGHRA, CDR2 YSYEKL. The CDR3 DNA reads as TGCGCCAGCAGCCTTCGGACTGGAGCTATCTACAATGAGCAGTTCTTC. The encoded protein is CASSLRTGAIYNEQFF.

This clonotype was detected a few times. V is TRBV18 and J is TRBJ2-5; perhaps TRBD1 as D (5 bases). With 3 bases removed from V and 5 bases from J, the gap between germline ends came to 22 bases. The CDR3 contains 17 residues. Germline CDR1 and CDR2: KGHSH and LQKENI. The CDR3 nucleotides are TGTGCCAGCTCACCCGGTTTCATGGCGGAAGGGGTCGAGACCCAGTACTTC. This sequence encodes CASSPGFMAEGVETQYF.

V usage is TRBV6-2 or TRBV6-3 and J usage is TRBJ2-5; D not resolved. V lost 6 bases and J 7 bases, leaving 30 bases between the germline ends. The CDR3 is 18 residues long. CDR1 is MNHEY, CDR2 SVGEGT, per germline. CDR3 nucleotide sequence: TGTGCCAGCAGCCCATACCCCCATGTTAAGGCTGAAGAATGGACCCAGTACTTC. Its translation: CASSPYPHVKAEEWTQYF.

This clonotype has a handful of counts. V usage is TRBV7-6 and J usage is TRBJ2-1; TRBD2 matches 10 bases. Germline V gene data show CDR1 as SGHVS and CDR2 as FNYEAQ. This CDR3 is 16 amino acids long. V trimming: 1 base; J trimming: 6 bases; junction bases outside the gene matches: 6. The CDR3 protein is CASSLGTSGFPNEQFF. The CDR3 bases are TGTGCCAGCAGCTTAGGGACTAGCGGTTTCCCCAATGAGCAGTTCTTC.

V and J are TRBV7-7 and TRBJ2-1, with TRBD1 identical over 7 bases. The CDR3 is 13 residues long. V lost 6 bases to trimming and J lost 13 bases; unmatched junction nucleotides: 12. Germline-derived CDR1 and CDR2 are SSHAT and FNYEAQ (reference sequence). The chain's CDR3 is CASSDRDQEAQFF. CDR3 DNA sequence: TGTGCCAGCAGTGACAGGGACCAAGAGGCCCAGTTCTTC. The full variable domain, with the rest looked up from reference TRBV7-7 and TRBJ2-1, is GAGVSQSPRYKVTKRGQDVTLRCDPISSHATLYWYQQALGQGPEFLTYFNYEAQPDKSGLPSDRFSAERPEGSISTLTIQRTEQRDSAMYRCASSDRDQEAQFFGPGTRLTVL.

The chain uses TRBV20-1 and TRBJ2-5; D is undetermined. The DNA end favors TRBJ2-1, so the J call may be wrong. The CDR3 has 12 residues. The germline gives CDR1 DFQATT, CDR2 SNEGSKA (reference sequence). DNA for the CDR3: TGCAGTGCCATACAGATTCAAGAGACCCAGTTCTTC. Protein product: CSAIQIQETQFF.

V and J are TRBV2 and TRBJ2-4, with D perhaps TRBD1 or TRBD2 (5 bases each). Trimming left V 4 bases short and J 4 bases short, with 14 bases between. Germline lookup yields CDR1 SNHLY and CDR2 FYNNEI. The CDR3 totals 15 residues. CDR3: CASSGTGRSKNIQYF. DNA of the CDR3: TGTGCCAGCAGTGGGACGGGACGTTCAAAAAACATTCAGTACTTC.

The chain combines TRBV7-2 with TRBJ2-1; D is perhaps TRBD2 (6 bases). This CDR3 is built from 14 residues. V lost 5 bases, J lost 9 bases, and 17 bases lay in between. Per the germline V gene, CDR1 is SGHTA and CDR2 is FQGNSA. The CDR3 sequence is CASSPQPGTFEQFF. CDR3 in DNA: TGTGCCAGCAGCCCCCAACCGGGGACTTTTGAGCAGTTCTTC.

This clonotype came up a few times. The genes are TRBV13 and TRBJ2-3; 8 nucleotides align to TRBD1. V dropped 4 bases and J dropped 11; count of bases not matched to a gene: 11. The CDR3 has 14 amino acids. Germline-derived CDR1 and CDR2 are PRHDT and FYEKMQ (reference sequence). The CDR3 spells CASSSRGPSGQQYF. In nucleotides, the CDR3 is TGTGCCAGCAGCTCCAGGGGGCCCAGCGGGCAGCAGTATTTT.

The chain couples TRBV12-3 or TRBV12-4 to TRBJ2-2; no clear D gene. CDR3 length: 14 residues. The germline V and J ends were trimmed by 10 bases and 0 bases, with 12 bases remaining between them. The CDR3 DNA reads TGTGCCACCACTCTCTATTCGAACACCGGGGAGCTGTTTTTT. It specifies CATTLYSNTGELFF.

V and J are TRBV7-6 and TRBJ2-3; D uncertain. CDR1 and CDR2 from the germline V gene are SGHVS and FNYEAQ. Trimming took off 1 base at V and 6 bases at J, with 14 bases between the two ends. This CDR3 region has 15 residues. CDR3 coding DNA: TGTGCCAGCAGCTTAGACGGTATTCCATCGGATACGCAGTATTTT. Translation: CASSLDGIPSDTQYF.

The V gene is TRBV28, the J gene TRBJ1-2; 10 positions agree with TRBD1. CDR1 MDHEN and CDR2 SYDVKM come from the germline V gene. Trimming took 8 bases from V and 8 from J; bases not matched to a gene: 5. The CDR3 covers 12 residues. The CDR3 region is CASQTGGYGYTF. CDR3 bases: TGTGCCAGCCAGACAGGGGGCTACGGCTACACCTTC.

On this clonotype itself: An end of the junction differs from the germline gene, which may be a read error. The chain uses TRBV7-8 and TRBJ2-5; 9 bases are a match to TRBD2. Looked up from germline, CDR1 is SGHVS and CDR2 is FQNEAQ. The CDR3 length is 16 residues. The chain's CDR3 is CTSSPSSGKGQETQYF. In DNA form, the CDR3 reads TGTACCAGCAGCCCCTCTAGCGGGAAAGGCCAAGAGACCCAGTACTTC.

Only a few counts were recorded for this clonotype. The gene calls are TRBV6-5 and TRBJ2-1; D gene uncertain. V lost 4 bases and J lost 0, with 4 bases in between. Germline loops: CDR1 MNHEY, CDR2 SVGAGI. The CDR3 covers 13 residues. In DNA, the CDR3 is TGTGCCAGCAGTTCCCGCTCCTACAATGAGCAGTTCTTC. It encodes CASSSRSYNEQFF.

This clonotype has more than one count but fewer than ten. The CDR3 loop is CASSADGLAGGTYNEQFF. Here the CDR3 DNA reads TGTGCCAGCAGTGCTGACGGACTAGCGGGAGGGACTTACAATGAGCAGTTCTTC. J is TRBJ2-1 and V is TRBV12-3 or TRBV12-4; TRBD2 agrees at 15 bases. The CDR3 covers 18 residues. Unmatched junction bases numbered 9, after V lost 5 bases and J lost 4 bases.